Below, 15 T cell receptor beta chains from the same sample are listed, as sequenced in a study of blood T cell repertoires in COVID-19. Libraries were prepared by immunoSEQ multiplex PCR; TCRdb keeps only in-frame clonotypes and omits some of them. The data hold 200,000 to 250,000 clones, with 83% observed a single time. The sample comprised PBMCs or T cells enriched from blood (not recorded which). These receptors came from a woman aged 50 to 60 who had been exposed to COVID-19.

The chain couples TRBV18 to TRBJ2-5; the D gene is possibly TRBD2 (5 bases). The CDR3 is 13 residues long. Trimming removed 10 bases at V and 3 bases at J, with 15 bases between. The germline V gene encodes CDR1 KGHSH and CDR2 LQKENI. The CDR3 is CATSGIPEETQYF. The CDR3 DNA follows: TGTGCCACCTCCGGGATCCCCGAAGAGACCCAGTACTTC.

This clone has only a few counts. This sequence joins TRBV6-5 and TRBJ1-1; D remains unclear. Germline V CDR1 and CDR2: MNHEY, SVGAGI. This CDR3 has 14 residues. With 8 bases removed from V and 4 bases from J, the gap between germline ends came to 17 bases. In nucleotides, the CDR3 is TGTGCCAGCTATGTCTCACAGATATTCACTGAAGCTTTCTTT. It encodes CASYVSQIFTEAFF.

This clone was counted a few times. V is TRBV7-9 and J is TRBJ1-2, with 7 bases fitting TRBD1. This CDR3 comprises 13 residues. CDR1 and CDR2 from the germline V gene are SEHNR and FQNEAQ (reference sequence). Unmatched junction bases numbered 0, after V lost 1 base and J lost 4 bases. The CDR3 sequence: CASSLGDSYGYTF. The CDR3 nucleotides read TGTGCCAGCAGCTTAGGGGACAGCTATGGCTACACCTTC.

J is TRBJ2-1 and V is TRBV19, with TRBD1 matching over 10 bases. CDR3 length: 18 residues. The trim removed 0 bases at V and 4 bases at J, leaving 9 bases unmatched. The germline gives CDR1 LNHDA, CDR2 SQIVND (reference sequence). In DNA, the CDR3 is TGTGCCAGTAGTATAGACCAGCTCAGGACAGGGGGGTACAATGAGCAGTTCTTC. It codes for CASSIDQLRTGGYNEQFF.

The chain recombines TRBV27 with TRBJ1-1; the D gene is possibly TRBD1 (6 bases). The CDR3 is made up of 15 amino acids. Trimming took 6 bases from V and 5 from J, leaving 19 bases between them. Germline V gives CDR1 MNHEY, CDR2 SMNVEV (reference sequence). Here the CDR3 reads CASSPTRRGRTEAFF. The CDR3 DNA follows: TGTGCCAGCAGCCCAACCCGCAGGGGAAGGACTGAAGCTTTCTTT.

The CDR3: CASSGGTGGPEAFF. The CDR3 DNA reads as TGTGCCAGCAGCGGAGGGACAGGGGGCCCCGAAGCTTTCTTT. The genes are TRBV7-9 and TRBJ1-1; the match to TRBD1 covers 12 bases. The J segment lost 8 bases and the V segment lost 5 bases, leaving 6 bases of the junction unmatched. The CDR3 sequence is 14 residues long. The germline gives CDR1 SEHNR, CDR2 FQNEAQ (reference sequence).

This clone turned up a few times. The gene calls are TRBV5-4 and TRBJ2-5; 9 nucleotides line up with TRBD2. CDR3 length: 15 amino acids. Germline loops: CDR1 SGHNT, CDR2 YYREEE (reference sequence). The trim removed 4 bases at V and 5 bases at J, leaving 9 bases unmatched. The CDR3 nucleotides are TGTGCCAGCAGCGGCGGGGGGGCCGGGACGGAGACCCAGTACTTC. Amino acids: CASSGGGAGTETQYF.

J is TRBJ2-5 and V is TRBV5-6; 9 bases are shared with TRBD2. With 1 base clipped from V and 3 bases from J, the junction kept 4 bases outside the gene matches. The CDR3 has 15 amino acids. Germline V gene sequence: CDR1 SGHDT, CDR2 YYEEEE. CDR3 DNA sequence: TGTGCCAGCAGCTTGAGTGGACTAGCGAAAGAGACCCAGTACTTC. Encoded protein: CASSLSGLAKETQYF.

V is TRBV3-1 (or the pseudogene TRBV3-2) and J is TRBJ1-4; possible D gene TRBD1, 5 bases. This CDR3 has 15 residues. Per the germline V gene, CDR1 is LGHDT and CDR2 is YNNKEL (reference sequence). The V end lost 0 bases, the J end lost 7 bases, and 12 bases lay between the germline ends. In nucleotides, the CDR3 is TGTGCCAGCAGCCAAGAGATTGGAGACAGTGAAAAACTGTTTTTT. Protein sequence: CASSQEIGDSEKLFF.

The J gene is TRBJ1-1, the V gene TRBV27; TRBD1 might be the D (6 bases). Germline CDR1 is MNHEY and CDR2 is SMNVEV (reference sequence). Trimming pared 7 bases from V and 1 base from J, leaving 13 bases between. The CDR3 has 14 residues. CDR3 DNA sequence: TGTGCCAGCACCTACAGGGTGGGGAACACTGAAGCTTTCTTT. Translated: CASTYRVGNTEAFF.

The genes are TRBV7-2 and TRBJ2-2, with TRBD1 identical over 7 bases. There are 14 residues in the CDR3. V shed 5 bases and J 7 bases; nucleotides not matched to a gene: 7. CDR1 and CDR2 (germline): SGHTA, FQGNSA. The CDR3 reads CASSLGGAYGELFF. The CDR3 DNA is TGTGCCAGCAGCCTAGGGGGCGCCTACGGGGAGCTGTTTTTT.

The rearrangement uses TRBV9 and TRBJ2-7; tentatively, D is TRBD2 (6 bases). The germline V gene encodes CDR1 SGDLS and CDR2 YYNGEE. This CDR3 has 15 amino acids. Trimming shortened V by 0 bases and J by 2 bases, and 12 bases separated the two germline ends. The CDR3 DNA follows: TGTGCCAGCAGCGTAGAAGGAGGGTGGGCCTACGAGCAGTACTTC. This translates into CASSVEGGWAYEQYF.

This clone was recorded a few times. This CDR3 is CASSMLRQSSEQFF. The CDR3 DNA reads TGTGCCAGCAGCATGCTGAGACAGTCCAGTGAGCAGTTCTTC. The chain carries TRBV7-2 and TRBJ2-1, with a possible D match to TRBD1 (5 bases). Trimming took off 5 bases at V and 9 bases at J, with 17 bases between the two ends. Germline V gene data show CDR1 as SGHTA and CDR2 as FQGNSA. The CDR3 sequence is 14 residues long.

The chain has TRBV2 and TRBJ2-2, with D perhaps TRBD1 (6 bases). The CDR3 runs 14 residues. V lost 2 bases and J lost 7, with 11 bases in between. Germline CDR1 SNHLY, CDR2 FYNNEI. CDR3 nucleotides: TGTGCCAGCAGTGAACAGGGGAAGGGCGGGGAGCTGTTTTTT. As protein: CASSEQGKGGELFF.

The chain uses TRBV7-8 and TRBJ2-5, with unresolved D. The CDR3 totals 14 residues. Trimming stripped 5 bases from V and 4 bases from J, with 14 bases between. The germline V gene has CDR1 SGHVS and CDR2 FQNEAQ. CDR3 sequence (DNA): TGTGCCAGCAGCCCCCGTGCGGTCTTAGAGACCCAGTACTTC. It translates to CASSPRAVLETQYF.